This T cell receptor (beta chain) was profiled in a study of blood T cell repertoires in COVID-19. Study-level information: From T cells, B-cell-depleted T cells, or PBMCs came the material, which was cDNA or gDNA.

Seattle's enrolled individuals joined amid active infection and were then monitored longitudinally. Original methodology: For nucleated cells, counts were estimated from reference gene primer amplification. Profiling relied on immunoSEQ multiplex PCR, and the TCRdb table lists in-frame clones only, not all of them. Clonal size and the V and J genes are those of that table, whereas D and trimming came from the DNA. The table lists just over 60,000 clones, about 80% of them singletons, with about 20% in the top ten. Sequenced input: peripheral blood. The receptor comes from a man aged 25 to 45 with COVID-19, enrolled during active disease.

CDR3 loop: CASSSQGGRNGELFF. CDR3 nucleotides: TGTGCCAGCAGCTCCCAGGGGGGCCGGAACGGGGAGCTGTTTTTT. V is TRBV7-3 and J is TRBJ2-2, with a tentative D call TRBD1 (7 bases). This CDR3 spans 15 amino acids. V dropped 4 bases and J dropped 7 bases, with 16 bases sitting between them. CDR1 and CDR2 (germline): SGHTA, FQGTGA.